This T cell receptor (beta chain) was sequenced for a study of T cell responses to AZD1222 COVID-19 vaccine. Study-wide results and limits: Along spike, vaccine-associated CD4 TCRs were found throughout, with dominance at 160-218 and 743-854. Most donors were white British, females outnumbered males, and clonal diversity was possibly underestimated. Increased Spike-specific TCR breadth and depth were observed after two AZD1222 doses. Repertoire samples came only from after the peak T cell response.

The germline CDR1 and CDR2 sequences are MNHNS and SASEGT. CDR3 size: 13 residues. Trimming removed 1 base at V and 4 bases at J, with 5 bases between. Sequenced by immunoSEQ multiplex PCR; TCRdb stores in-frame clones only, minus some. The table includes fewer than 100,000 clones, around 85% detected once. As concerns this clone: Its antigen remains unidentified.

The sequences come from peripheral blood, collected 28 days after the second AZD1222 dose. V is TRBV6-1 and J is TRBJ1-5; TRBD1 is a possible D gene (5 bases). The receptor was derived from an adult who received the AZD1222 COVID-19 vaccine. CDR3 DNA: TGTGCCAGCAGTGAAGGGGGGAATCAGCCCCAGCATTTT. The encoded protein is CASSEGGNQPQHF.